This TCR beta chain comes out of a study of blood T cell repertoires in COVID-19 (dated by TCRdb to the early 2020s). Broadly, across the study: The collaborator samples originated in the United States, Italy and Spain and spanned the acute and convalescent phases of COVID-19. Subjects who had been exposed to COVID-19, were actively infected with it, or had recovered from it provided the deeply sampled blood TCRbeta repertoires that made up the dataset. The repertoires were made available in a free public database intended to serve as a resource for research on the immune response to SARS-CoV-2. The samples were drawn from the first 160 participants of the ongoing ImmuneRACE study and from roughly 1,300 subjects provided by 6 global collaborators. The prospective study material was composed of cDNA or gDNA derived from T cells, B-cell-depleted T cells, or PBMCs. The sample metadata nearly always contained a de-identified subject ID, COVID-19 status, age in years and sex. Where available, HLA class I and class II types were obtained from metadata supplied by the sample provider rather than from assay-based typing. Here is what the overall study found, with its caveats: Clinical and demographic metadata were provided uncurated, with the amount varying by source and participant.

The immunoSEQ Assay, a bias-controlled multiplex PCR, was used to amplify TCRbeta CDR3 regions from genomic DNA. The study's processing was this. The number of nucleated cells in each sample was estimated from the amplification of reference gene primers within the assay. Sequence reads were collapsed and filtered to measure the absolute abundance of every unique TCRbeta CDR3 rearrangement. For each sample, productive Simpson clonality was calculated by taking the square root of Simpson's diversity index across productive rearrangements. The table was pulled from immuneACCESS by TCRdb, which kept in-frame rearrangements only. Such tables lose some clones; where checked, under half of the loss comes from unresolved V genes, and the rest has no known cause. The D gene and trimming were derived from the DNA, and the V and J assignments and clone size from that table. The sample yields about 260,000 clones; around 90% were counted once. Together, the top ten hold about 3% of the sample.

Participants in the prospective study were aged about 18 to 95 years, lived in 24 United States geographic areas, and enrolled through a virtual design. In the prospective study, participants were assigned to cohorts based on the clinical history participants reported in a screening survey and a study questionnaire. A participant counted as exposed if, within 2 weeks of entering the study, that participant had been in contact with someone who had a PCR-confirmed or clinician-diagnosed COVID-19 case. Each participant in the prospective study had whole blood, serum and a nasopharyngeal or oropharyngeal swab collected by mobile phlebotomists. Prospective study participants could optionally give additional blood draws and questionnaires over a roughly 2-month period. Prospective study blood samples were shipped either frozen or at room temperature before DNA extraction. CDR1 and CDR2 are read off the germline V gene as MDHEN and SYDVKM. The CDR3 measures 14 amino acids from cysteine to phenylalanine. The CDR3 DNA has 42 bases and is translated from base 1. The trim is 1 base for V and 5 bases for J, with a gap of 9 bases between the germline ends.

Regarding this clone: Its antigen remains unidentified. Base qualities are not at hand, and no much larger clone is one base apart.

The receptor's source is a man aged 40-49 years who had been exposed to COVID-19. The chain couples TRBV28 to TRBJ2-1, with an unclear D gene assignment. The sequenced sample consisted of PBMCs or T cells enriched from blood (not recorded which). The CDR3: CASSLFASDNEQFF. The nucleotides are TGTGCCAGCAGTTTATTTGCGAGCGACAATGAGCAGTTCTTC.